This passage covers 21 T cell receptor beta chains from one sample sequenced in a study of identical twins. Each CDR3 protein is one row after TCRdb ran MiXCR on the 5' RACE reads. The sample yields approximately 690,000 distinct CDR3 sequences, 5.5% to 6.5% seen once. The sequencing input was naive T cells sorted from blood. The receptors stem from a man aged 18 to 35 in good health.

In the case of this clonotype: One base away lies a much larger clone, so this may be a sequencing read error. The chain is built from TRBV5-5 and TRBJ1-2, with D tentatively TRBD1 (6 bases). The V end lost 2 bases, the J end lost 2 bases, and 16 bases lay between the germline ends. Germline assignment: CDR1 SGHKS and CDR2 YYEKEE (reference sequence). This CDR3 has 16 residues. CDR3 protein: CASSLGPGQFNYGYTF. In nucleotides, the CDR3 is TGTGCCAGCAGCTTAGGCCCCGGACAGTTCAACTATGGCTACACCTTC.

This clonotype was found many times. The J gene is TRBJ1-5, the V gene TRBV5-8, with D possibly being TRBD1 (6 bases). The germline V gene encodes CDR1 SGHTS and CDR2 YDEGEE. The V and J ends lost 4 bases and 5 bases respectively, with 10 bases between them. The CDR3 is 13 residues long. The CDR3 region is CASSGTGHQPQHF. The DNA of the CDR3 is TGTGCCAGCAGCGGAACAGGGCATCAGCCCCAGCATTTT.

The chain combines TRBV10-3 with TRBJ1-2, with D perhaps TRBD1 (5 bases). Germline V gives CDR1 ENHRY, CDR2 SYGVKD. The CDR3 runs 15 residues. Deletions cut 4 bases from V and 1 base from J, with 13 bases between. CDR3 sequence: CAISGPTAINYGYTF. The DNA of the CDR3 is TGTGCCATCAGTGGACCGACAGCGATTAACTATGGCTACACCTTC.

The chain is built from TRBV28 and TRBJ2-5; 9 bases match TRBD1. The CDR3 is 16 amino acids. CDR1 MDHEN and CDR2 SYDVKM come from the germline V gene. V lost 9 bases and J lost 5; bases outside the gene matches: 16. The CDR3 nucleotides read TGTGCCAGGCGGCTCGGGTACAGGGGGCGTGAGGAGACCCAGTACTTC. Protein sequence: CARRLGYRGREETQYF.

Ten or more counts support this clonotype. The chain recombines TRBV20-1 with TRBJ2-1; 10 nucleotides match TRBD2. With V trimmed by 5 bases and J by 6 bases, 10 bases remained unmatched. From germline, CDR1 is DFQATT and CDR2 SNEGSKA (reference sequence). The CDR3 extends over 15 amino acids. CDR3: CSAARGTSVINEQFF. The CDR3 DNA reads as TGCAGTGCTGCTCGCGGGACTAGCGTCATCAATGAGCAGTTCTTC.

The rearrangement links TRBV20-1 to TRBJ2-5; 12 bases agree with TRBD2. V was pared by 2 bases and J by 4 bases, with 8 bases of the junction left unmatched. The CDR3 runs to 16 residues. Germline CDR1 is DFQATT and CDR2 is SNEGSKA (reference sequence). CDR3 amino acids: CSARKLAGGPGETQYF. CDR3 nucleotides: TGCAGTGCTAGAAAGCTAGCGGGAGGGCCGGGAGAGACCCAGTACTTC.

This clonotype occurred many times. The chain joins TRBV12-3 or TRBV12-4 to TRBJ1-1, with 8 bases aligning to TRBD1. The CDR3 spans 15 residues. With 2 bases clipped from V and 1 base from J, the junction kept 3 bases outside the gene matches. DNA of the CDR3: TGTGCCAGCAGTTTAAGGGGACAGGCGAACACTGAAGCTTTCTTT. Amino acid sequence: CASSLRGQANTEAFF.

The rearrangement joins TRBV12-3 or TRBV12-4 to TRBJ2-1, with 7 bases aligning to TRBD2. Trimming cost V 3 bases and J 8 bases; bases outside gene matches: 16. CDR3 length: 17 residues. The CDR3, as DNA: TGTGCCAGCAGTTTGGGGATTAGCGGGCAGTATCTGGATGAGCAGTTCTTC. The encoded protein is CASSLGISGQYLDEQFF.

This clonotype was counted at least ten times. This chain joins TRBV5-1 and TRBJ2-7; D might be TRBD2 (5 bases). This CDR3 is 13 amino acids long. Germline V lookup: CDR1 SGHRS, CDR2 YFSETQ. V lost 6 bases and J 5 bases, leaving 15 bases between the germline ends. CDR3 bases: TGCGCCAGCATGTCGGGGTTACCCCACGAGCAGTACGTC. Residues: CASMSGLPHEQYV.

This clonotype came up many times. V and J are TRBV24-1 and TRBJ2-1, with D possibly called TRBD1 or TRBD2 (5 bases each). CDR1 KGHDR and CDR2 SFDVKD come from the germline V gene. The CDR3 consists of 15 residues. Between the trimmed V and J ends, which lost 3 bases and 9 bases, there was a span of 17 bases. The CDR3 loop is CATSDPGRRWSEQFF. As DNA, the CDR3 is TGTGCCACCAGTGATCCGGGACGAAGGTGGAGTGAGCAGTTCTTC.

This clonotype came up a few times. The chain has TRBV7-9 and TRBJ1-2; D call uncertain. Germline V gene sequence: CDR1 SEHNR, CDR2 FQNEAQ (reference sequence). V dropped 3 bases and J dropped 1 base, with 9 bases sitting between them. The CDR3 spans 14 residues. This CDR3 reads CASSFARDNYGYTF. DNA of the CDR3: TGTGCCAGCAGCTTCGCTCGGGATAACTATGGCTACACCTTC.

There are many counts of this clonotype. One junction end does not reproduce the germline sequence, and a read error may be involved. V usage is TRBV7-2 and J usage is TRBJ2-7; 12 bases line up with TRBD2. This CDR3 comprises 16 residues. Germline V CDR1 and CDR2: SGHTA, FQGNSA. CDR3 amino acids: CASSLVASGREGPSTF. CDR3 DNA sequence: TGTGCCAGCAGCTTAGTCGCTAGCGGGAGGGAGGGGCCCAGTACCTTC.

The chain recombines TRBV5-1 with TRBJ2-2; no reliable D call. Trimming shortened V by 0 bases and J by 8 bases, and 17 bases separated the two germline ends. Germline CDR1 and CDR2: SGHRS and YFSETQ. CDR3 size: 16 residues. The CDR3 loop is CASSLAADPLGGELFF. The CDR3 DNA reads as TGCGCCAGCAGCTTGGCGGCGGACCCCCTTGGGGGGGAGCTGTTTTTT.

The rearrangement links TRBV7-2 to TRBJ2-7, with 8 bases fitting TRBD1. Germline V CDR1 and CDR2: SGHTA, FQGNSA. This CDR3 is 15 amino acids long. Trimming removed 5 bases from V and 4 bases from J; junction bases left unmatched: 10. CDR3: CASSPSGGTGYEQYF. CDR3 bases: TGTGCCAGCAGCCCGTCGGGTGGGACAGGATACGAGCAGTACTTC.

This clonotype was seen repeatedly, ten times or more. The chain has TRBV9 and TRBJ2-2, with no clear D. CDR3 length: 18 residues. Germline lookup yields CDR1 SGDLS and CDR2 YYNGEE. Trimming removed 5 bases from V and 0 bases from J, with 20 bases in between. This chain's CDR3 is CASRPPLFTGSNTGELFF. CDR3 sequence (DNA): TGTGCCAGCAGACCACCCCTCTTCACCGGATCGAACACCGGGGAGCTGTTTTTT.

The rearrangement uses TRBV25-1 and TRBJ2-7; D remains unclear. The ends were cut back, 4 bases at V and 6 bases at J, with 7 bases in the middle. Looked up from germline, CDR1 is MGHDK and CDR2 is SYGVNS. CDR3 size: 11 residues. The CDR3 DNA sequence: TGTGCCAGCAGTGCAGTCTCCGAGCAGTACTTC. Its protein is CASSAVSEQYF.

This chain joins TRBV30 and TRBJ1-1; the D is unclear. CDR1 is GTSNPN and CDR2 is SVGIG in the germline V gene (reference sequence). The CDR3 spans 14 residues. Trimming stripped 0 bases from V and 0 bases from J, with 8 bases between. The CDR3 DNA reads as TGTGCCTGGAGTGTGATCAGTATGAACACTGAAGCTTTCTTT. Translating gives CAWSVISMNTEAFF. Full variable domain (outside the CDR3, taken from reference TRBV30 and TRBJ1-1): SQTIHQWPATLVQPVGSPLSLECTVEGTSNPNLYWYRQAAGRGLQLLFYSVGIGQISSEVPQNLSASRPQDRQFILSSKKLLLSDSGFYLCAWSVISMNTEAFFGQGTRLTVV.

This clonotype was counted at least ten times. The gene calls are TRBV20-1 and TRBJ2-5; 13 positions match TRBD2. V shed 2 bases, J shed 1 base, and the junction held 7 bases outside the gene matches. The CDR3 length is 17 residues. Germline CDR1 and CDR2: DFQATT and SNEGSKA (reference sequence). CDR3 sequence: CSARKVGTSGVQETQYF. CDR3 nucleotides: TGCAGTGCTAGAAAAGTCGGGACTAGCGGGGTCCAAGAGACCCAGTACTTC.

This clonotype came up many times. The V gene is TRBV28, the J gene TRBJ2-7; 10 bases are a match to TRBD2. The CDR3 runs 16 residues. The ends lost 5 bases at V and 4 bases at J; junction bases unmatched: 11. Per the germline V gene, CDR1 is MDHEN and CDR2 is SYDVKM. This chain's CDR3 is CASSLIAGGLQYEQYF. The CDR3 DNA reads TGTGCCAGCAGTCTCATAGCGGGAGGCCTCCAGTACGAGCAGTACTTC.

This clonotype occurred a few times. The genes are TRBV27 and TRBJ1-1; D is undetermined. V was shortened by 3 bases and J by 4 bases, with 21 bases between the two germline ends. This CDR3 spans 17 amino acids. Per germline, CDR1 MNHEY and CDR2 SMNVEV (reference sequence). The chain's CDR3 is CASSFATTMVAGTEAFF. In DNA, the CDR3 is TGTGCCAGCAGTTTTGCCACGACAATGGTCGCGGGCACTGAAGCTTTCTTT.

The chain recombines TRBV7-2 with TRBJ2-3; possible D gene TRBD1, 5 bases. This CDR3 contains 12 residues. Germline-derived CDR1 and CDR2 are SGHTA and FQGNSA. Deletions cut 5 bases from V and 8 bases from J, with 11 bases between. The CDR3 here is CASSPDKGTQYF. CDR3 DNA sequence: TGTGCCAGCAGCCCGGACAAGGGTACGCAGTATTTT.